This T cell receptor (beta chain) was observed in a study of blood T cell repertoires in COVID-19. Overall study: There were acute and convalescent COVID-19 samples, and they came from the United States, Italy and Spain. From T cells, B-cell-depleted T cells, or PBMCs came the material, which was cDNA or gDNA.

CDR1 GTSNPN and CDR2 SVGIG come from the germline V gene (reference sequence). This CDR3 comprises 19 residues. Source study methods: Amplifying reference gene primers gave estimates of nucleated cell counts. Profiled with immunoSEQ multiplex PCR; TCRdb holds only in-frame clones, not every one. That table is the source of V, J and clone size, and D and trimming were worked out from the DNA. The table lists roughly 32,000 clones, approximately 71% of them singletons. Notes on this clone: A read error may produce the germline difference seen at one junction end.

Sequencing input: peripheral blood. This chain joins TRBV30 and TRBJ1-6; D is undetermined. This TCR was recovered from a human donor in a cohort sampled during active COVID-19. The CDR3 coding sequence is TGTGCCTGGAGTTATTCCCCCCCCACTACCTCATCCTTTAATTCACCCCTCCACTTT. This encodes CAWSYSPPTTSSFNSPLHF.